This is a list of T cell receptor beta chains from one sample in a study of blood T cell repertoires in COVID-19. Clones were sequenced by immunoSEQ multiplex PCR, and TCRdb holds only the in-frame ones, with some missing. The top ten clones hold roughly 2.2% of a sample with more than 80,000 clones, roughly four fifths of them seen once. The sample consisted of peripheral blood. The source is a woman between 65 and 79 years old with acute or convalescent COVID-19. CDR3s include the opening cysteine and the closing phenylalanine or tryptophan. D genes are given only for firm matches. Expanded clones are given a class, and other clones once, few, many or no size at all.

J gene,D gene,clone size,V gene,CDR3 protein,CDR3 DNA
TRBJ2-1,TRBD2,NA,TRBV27,CASTRTSGGSNSYNEQFF,TGTGCCAGCACCCGGACTAGCGGGGGGTCAAACTCCTACAATGAGCAGTTCTTC
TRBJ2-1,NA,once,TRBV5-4,CASSVGQPSYNEQFF,TGTGCCAGCAGCGTTGGACAGCCCTCCTACAATGAGCAGTTCTTC
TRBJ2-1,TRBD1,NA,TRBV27,CASSLKGQGSYNEQFF,TGTGCCAGCAGTTTAAAGGGACAGGGCTCCTACAATGAGCAGTTCTTC
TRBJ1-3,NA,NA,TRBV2,CASSSTGPQDGNTIYF,TGTGCCAGCAGTTCTACAGGGCCCCAGGATGGAAACACCATATATTTT
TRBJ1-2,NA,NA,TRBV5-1,CASSPRRGLGSEGYTF,TGCGCCAGCAGCCCAAGAAGGGGTCTCGGTTCAGAGGGCTACACCTTC
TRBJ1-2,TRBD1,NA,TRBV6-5,CASSLPDRPNYGYTF,TGTGCCAGCAGTTTGCCGGACAGGCCCAACTATGGCTACACCTTC
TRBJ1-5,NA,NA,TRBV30,CACRSGGLKGQPQHF,TGTGCCTGTCGGTCCGGGGGGCTCAAAGGTCAGCCCCAGCATTTT
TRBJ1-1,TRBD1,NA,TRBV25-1,CASIRTGNTEAFF,TGTGCCAGCATCCGGACAGGGAACACTGAAGCTTTCTTT
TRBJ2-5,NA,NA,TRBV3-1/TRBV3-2,CASSQWSSETQYF,TGTGCCAGCAGCCAATGGAGTAGTGAGACCCAGTACTTC
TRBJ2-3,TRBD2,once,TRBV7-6,CASSPSPGLAGASRTDTQYF,TGTGCCAGCAGCCCTTCTCCGGGACTAGCGGGGGCCTCTCGCACAGATACGCAGTATTTT
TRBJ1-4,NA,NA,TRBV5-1,CASSPRGGESQKLFF,TGCGCCAGCAGCCCGCGGGGGGGAGAGTCGCAAAAACTGTTTTTT
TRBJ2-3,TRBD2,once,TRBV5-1,CASSLSGGTDTQYF,TGCGCCAGCAGCTTGAGCGGGGGCACAGATACGCAGTATTTT
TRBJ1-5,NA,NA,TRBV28,CASSDTGIRSNQPQHF,TGTGCCAGCAGCGATACAGGGATTAGAAGCAATCAGCCCCAGCATTTT
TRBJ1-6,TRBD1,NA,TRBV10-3,CAIRTGTGYNSPLHF,TGTGCCATCAGGACCGGGACAGGCTATAATTCACCCCTCCACTTT
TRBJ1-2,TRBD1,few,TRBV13,CASSLSRDRAYGYTF,TGTGCCAGCAGCTTGTCCCGGGACAGGGCCTATGGCTACACCTTC
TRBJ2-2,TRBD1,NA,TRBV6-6,CATAGGINTGELFF,TGTGCCACTGCAGGGGGAATAAACACCGGGGAGCTGTTTTTT
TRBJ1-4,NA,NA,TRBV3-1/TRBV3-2,CASSQGEGEKLFF,TGTGCCAGCAGCCAAGGAGAGGGAGAAAAACTGTTTTTT
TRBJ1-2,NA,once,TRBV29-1,CSVGGSADGYTF,TGCAGCGTTGGAGGGTCAGCGGATGGCTACACCTTC
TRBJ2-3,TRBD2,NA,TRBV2,CASSETAGGTDTQYF,TGTGCCAGCAGTGAGACAGCGGGGGGAACAGATACGCAGTATTTT
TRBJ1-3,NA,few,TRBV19,CASSIQGSSGNTIYF,TGTGCCAGTAGTATCCAGGGCAGCTCTGGAAACACCATATATTTT
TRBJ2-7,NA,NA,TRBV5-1,CASSTGSSYEQYF,TGCGCCAGCAGCACCGGGAGTTCCTACGAGCAGTACTTC
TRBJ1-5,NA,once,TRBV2,CASNPQGLGRQPQHF,TGTGCCAGCAACCCCCAGGGACTGGGACGTCAGCCCCAGCATTTT
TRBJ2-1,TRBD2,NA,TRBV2,CASSERSGGAYEQFF,TGTGCCAGCAGTGAAAGGAGCGGGGGGGCTTATGAGCAGTTCTTC
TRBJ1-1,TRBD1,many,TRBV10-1,CASSPGTGSMNTEAFF,TGCGCCAGCAGCCCCGGGACAGGGTCCATGAACACTGAAGCTTTCTTT
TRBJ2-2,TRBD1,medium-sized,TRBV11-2,CASSLVPGQGAGELFF,TGTGCCAGCAGCTTAGTGCCGGGACAGGGGGCCGGGGAGCTGTTTTTT
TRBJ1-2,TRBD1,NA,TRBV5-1,CASSSQTGQLNYGYTF,TGCGCCAGCAGCTCCCAGACAGGGCAACTCAACTATGGCTACACCTTC
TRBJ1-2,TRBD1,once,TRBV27,CASSGTGDGYTF,TGTGCCAGCAGCGGGACAGGGGATGGCTACACCTTC
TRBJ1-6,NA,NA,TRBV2,CASSEASFGGDNSPLHF,TGTGCCAGCAGTGAAGCAAGTTTCGGGGGGGATAATTCACCCCTCCACTTT
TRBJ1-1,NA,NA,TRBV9,CASSDWGGLNTEAFF,TGTGCCAGCAGCGATTGGGGCGGCTTGAACACTGAAGCTTTCTTT
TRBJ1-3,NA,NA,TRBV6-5,CASSYSTGSGNTIYF,TGTGCCAGCAGTTACTCGACAGGCTCTGGAAACACCATATATTTT
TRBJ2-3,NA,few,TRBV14,CASSQGLADTQYF,TGTGCCAGCAGCCAGGGACTTGCAGATACGCAGTATTTT
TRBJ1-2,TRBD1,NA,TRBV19,CASSIKGQGNYGYTF,TGTGCCAGTAGTATAAAGGGACAGGGGAACTATGGCTACACCTTC
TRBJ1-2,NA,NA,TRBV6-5,CASSYHGQWGYTF,TGTGCCAGCAGTTACCACGGACAATGGGGCTACACCTTC
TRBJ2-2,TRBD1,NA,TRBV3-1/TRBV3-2,CASSHSFPGQGYTGELFF,TGTGCCAGCAGCCATTCTTTTCCGGGACAGGGGTACACCGGGGAGCTGTTTTTT
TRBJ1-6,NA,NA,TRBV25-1,CASSGQGSSYNSPLHF,TGTGCCAGCAGTGGCCAGGGAAGCTCCTATAATTCACCCCTCCACTTT
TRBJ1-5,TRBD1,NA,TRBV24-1,CATSRQGADQPQHF,TGTGCCACCAGTCGCCAGGGGGCCGATCAGCCCCAGCATTTT
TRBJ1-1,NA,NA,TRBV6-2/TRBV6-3,CASSYTEPGYTEAFF,TGTGCCAGCAGTTACACTGAGCCAGGGTACACTGAAGCTTTCTTT
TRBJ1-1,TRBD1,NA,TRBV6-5,CASSVTGGLDTEAFF,TGTGCCAGCAGCGTTACAGGGGGATTAGACACTGAAGCTTTCTTT
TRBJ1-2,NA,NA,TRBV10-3,CAISDSGEGYGYTF,TGTGCCATCAGTGACTCCGGGGAGGGCTATGGCTACACCTTC
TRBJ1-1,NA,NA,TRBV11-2,CASSKTGTFYTEAFF,TGTGCCAGCAGCAAAACCGGGACATTCTACACTGAAGCTTTCTTT
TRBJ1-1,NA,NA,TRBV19,CASSVSGTEAFF,TGTGCCAGTAGTGTGTCCGGCACTGAAGCTTTCTTT
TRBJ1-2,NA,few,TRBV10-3,CAITLAGGDYGYTF,TGTGCCATAACTCTAGCGGGGGGTGACTATGGCTACACCTTC
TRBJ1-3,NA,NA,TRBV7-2,CASSSTLTGISGNTIYF,TGTGCCAGCAGCTCGACCTTAACAGGGATCTCTGGAAACACCATATATTTT